The 13 T cell receptor beta chains listed next were all sequenced from one sample in a study of T cells in Graves' hyperthyroidism and ophthalmopathy. It was RNA transcripts that yielded the amplified TCR beta CDR3 regions. The HTBI primer set was used in a first-round RT-PCR of the TCR CDR3. TCRdb fed the multiplex PCR reads into MiXCR, producing one record per CDR3 protein. The sample gives about 200,000 distinct CDR3 sequences, 18% of which show up once; roughly 44% is in the top ten. The sequencing sample was made of blood. Source of these receptors: a middle-aged man with Graves' hyperthyroidism.

In this sample, this clonotype turned up a few times. The chain carries TRBV4-2 and TRBJ1-5, with 7 positions matching TRBD1. V gave up 2 bases and J gave up 7 bases; unmatched junction bases: 5. The CDR3 is 14 residues long. Per the germline V gene, CDR1 is LGHNA and CDR2 is YNFKEQ. This CDR3 is CASSQYSGGQPQHF. The CDR3, as DNA: TGTGCCAGCAGCCAATACTCAGGGGGACAGCCCCAGCATTTT.

V usage is TRBV5-6 and J usage is TRBJ1-1; 7 nucleotides agree with TRBD1. CDR3 length: 13 amino acids. Germline V gene lookup returns CDR1 SGHDT and CDR2 YYEEEE. J was trimmed by 10 bases and V by 4 bases; bases with no gene match: 10. This chain's CDR3 is CASSRGQTGSAFF. Here the CDR3 DNA reads TGTGCCAGCAGCCGAGGCCAGACAGGGTCAGCTTTCTTT.

There are many counts of this clonotype. The chain employs TRBV29-1 and TRBJ2-3; 12 bases agree with TRBD2. CDR1 and CDR2 from the germline V gene are SQVTM and ANQGSEA. The V segment lost 4 bases and the J segment 0 bases; nucleotides outside the gene matches: 5. CDR3 length equals 16 residues. CDR3 DNA: TGCAGCGTTGTAGCGGGACTAGCGGGTAGCACAGATACGCAGTATTTT. This translates into CSVVAGLAGSTDTQYF.

The gene calls are TRBV3-1 and TRBJ1-2, with no clear D. The CDR3 runs 16 residues. Germline CDR1 LGHDT, CDR2 YNNKEL (reference sequence). Trimming removed 6 bases at V and 3 bases at J, with 20 bases between. In DNA form, the CDR3 reads TGTGCCAGCAGTCCCGATCGGGCCCATCCATACTATGGCTACACCTTC. Its protein is CASSPDRAHPYYGYTF.

The chain links TRBV14 to TRBJ2-7, with 15 bases lining up with TRBD2. The CDR3 length is 16 residues. V gave up 4 bases and J gave up 0 bases; unmatched junction bases: 1. Germline V CDR1 and CDR2: SGHDN, FVKESK. CDR3 DNA sequence: TGTGCCAGCAGCCCGGGACTAGCGGGGGGCTCCTACGAGCAGTACTTC. As protein: CASSPGLAGGSYEQYF. The complete variable domain, with remaining parts taken from reference TRBV14 and TRBJ2-7, reads EAGVTQFPSHSVIEKGQTVTLRCDPISGHDNLYWYRRVMGKEIKFLLHFVKESKQDESGMPNNRFLAERTGGTYSTLKVQPAELEDSGVYFCASSPGLAGGSYEQYFGPGTRLTVT.

This clonotype was recorded a few times. This rearrangement joins TRBV10-3 to TRBJ1-1, with TRBD1 matching over 7 bases. J gave up 8 bases and V 9 bases, and 9 bases lay outside the gene matches. From germline, CDR1 is ENHRY and CDR2 SYGVKD. This CDR3 region has 12 residues. The CDR3 spells CAIKGQQREAFF. CDR3 nucleotides: TGTGCCATAAAGGGACAGCAAAGGGAAGCTTTCTTT.

At least ten counts were recorded for this clonotype. This chain uses TRBV7-2 with TRBJ2-7; 7 nucleotides align to TRBD1. This CDR3 is built from 14 residues. Germline CDR1 SGHTA, CDR2 FQGNSA. V gave up 9 bases and J gave up 3 bases; unmatched junction bases: 11. The CDR3 region is CASGYRDRLYEQYF. DNA for the CDR3: TGTGCCAGTGGTTACCGGGACAGACTCTACGAGCAGTACTTC.

This chain connects TRBV7-3 to TRBJ1-1, with a possible D match to TRBD1 (6 bases). Trimming shortened V by 5 bases and J by 11 bases, and 21 bases separated the two germline ends. The germline CDR1 and CDR2 sequences are SGHTA and FQGTGA. The CDR3 length is 14 residues. The CDR3 protein is CASSRLAGGQNAFF. CDR3 DNA: TGTGCCAGCAGCCGACTAGCGGGGGGGCAGAACGCTTTCTTT.

This clonotype showed up just a few times. V and J are TRBV27 and TRBJ1-4, with 9 bases identical to TRBD1. The CDR3 consists of 13 residues. Germline CDR1 MNHEY, CDR2 SMNVEV (reference sequence). V lost 6 bases and J lost 7; bases outside the gene matches: 3. DNA of the CDR3: TGTGCCAGCAGAATGACAGGGGGTGAAAAACTGTTTTTT. It is translated as CASRMTGGEKLFF.

This chain links TRBV7-6 with TRBJ2-2, with 8 bases matching TRBD2. CDR3 length equals 18 residues. CDR1 SGHVS and CDR2 FNYEAQ come from the germline V gene. V shed 1 base and J 0 bases; nucleotides not matched to a gene: 7. Written as DNA, the CDR3 is TGTGCCAGCAGCTTAGTTGGCGGGGGGCGCTCGAACACCGGGGAGCTGTTTTTT. This codes for CASSLVGGGRSNTGELFF.

This clonotype was counted at least ten times. The chain has TRBV12-3 or TRBV12-4 and TRBJ1-1; D is possibly TRBD1 (5 bases). This CDR3 has 12 amino acids. The V end was cut by 3 bases, the J end by 8 bases, with 10 bases between. This chain's CDR3 is CASSFGGPEAFF. Here the CDR3 DNA reads TGTGCCAGCAGTTTCGGGGGACCAGAAGCTTTCTTT.

This clonotype was recorded at least ten times. The chain combines TRBV28 with TRBJ1-2; D is ambiguous. CDR3 size: 15 residues. The germline gives CDR1 MDHEN, CDR2 SYDVKM. Trimming cost V 5 bases and J 5 bases, with 18 bases left between them. The CDR3 spells CASSHLGEGGYGYTF. CDR3 sequence (DNA): TGTGCCAGCAGTCACCTGGGAGAGGGAGGGTATGGCTACACCTTC.

At least ten counts were recorded for this clonotype. The chain carries TRBV2 and TRBJ2-2; D remains ambiguous. Germline assignment: CDR1 SNHLY and CDR2 FYNNEI. V lost 8 bases to trimming and J lost 2 bases, with 9 bases between them. This CDR3 contains 13 residues. CDR3 in amino acids: CASRLINTGELFF. CDR3 DNA: TGTGCCAGCCGACTTATCAACACCGGGGAGCTGTTTTTT.